The 15 T cell receptor beta chains below all came from one sample that was sequenced in a study of blood T cells in healthy people across ages. PCR was performed a second time for roughly 7 to 12 cycles using a sample-barcoded 5' primer and a J-beta primer mix. TCRdb redid the calling of the 5' RACE reads with MiXCR, one entry per CDR3 protein. The sample holds around 940,000 distinct CDR3 sequences, 51% seen once. Sequenced input: blood. The receptors were sampled from a woman aged 55 to 70 in good health.

This clonotype has a handful of counts. The chain has TRBV3-1 and TRBJ2-7; D is possibly TRBD1 (6 bases). This CDR3 spans 14 amino acids. With 4 bases removed from V and 0 bases from J, the gap between germline ends came to 10 bases. Germline V gene lookup returns CDR1 LGHDT and CDR2 YNNKEL (reference sequence). CDR3 DNA sequence: TGTGCCAGCAGCCGGGACACCTTCTCCTACGAGCAGTACTTC. It codes for CASSRDTFSYEQYF.

This clonotype was recorded only once. The CDR3 bases are TGCAGCGTTAGGAAGAGCGGGGGCCAAGAGACCCAGTACTTC. Encoded protein: CSVRKSGGQETQYF. This chain links TRBV29-1 with TRBJ2-5, with 8 bases matching TRBD2. The CDR3 covers 14 residues. The trim removed 5 bases at V and 1 base at J, leaving 6 bases unmatched. Germline values: CDR1 SQVTM, CDR2 ANQGSEA.

J is TRBJ2-1 and V is TRBV29-1; 8 bases map to TRBD2. V lost 1 base to trimming and J lost 3 bases; unmatched junction nucleotides: 5. Germline loops: CDR1 SQVTM, CDR2 ANQGSEA. The CDR3 consists of 15 residues. Written as DNA, the CDR3 is TGCAGCGTTGAAGCCGTCGGGGGGGACTACAATGAGCAGTTCTTC. Translated: CSVEAVGGDYNEQFF.

This rearrangement joins TRBV5-5 to TRBJ2-2, with D possibly TRBD2 on 5 matching bases. CDR1 is SGHKS and CDR2 is YYEKEE in the germline V gene (reference sequence). The V end lost 4 bases, the J end lost 4 bases, and 14 bases lay between the germline ends. The CDR3 extends over 15 amino acids. CDR3 protein: CASSLNRRGTGELFF. CDR3 in DNA: TGTGCCAGCAGCCTCAATCGTCGGGGCACCGGGGAGCTGTTTTTT.

This clonotype appeared a few times. J is TRBJ2-3 and V is TRBV11-2, with D uncertain. CDR1 is SGHAT, CDR2 FQNNGV, per germline. The CDR3 loop spans 14 amino acids. V lost 3 bases and J 5 bases, leaving 12 bases between the germline ends. In DNA, the CDR3 is TGTGCCAGCAGCTTGGTCGGCACCGTAGATACGCAGTATTTT. This encodes CASSLVGTVDTQYF.

In its sample, this clonotype was seen a few times. This rearrangement joins TRBV4-1 to TRBJ2-6; D is uncertain. CDR1 and CDR2 from the germline V gene are MGHRA and YSYEKL. The CDR3 has 14 residues. Trimming took 3 bases from V and 4 from J, leaving 7 bases between them. As DNA, the CDR3 is TGCGCCAGCAGCCAGGTTACCGGGGCCAACGTCCTGACTTTC. It codes for CASSQVTGANVLTF.

The V and J genes are TRBV7-9 and TRBJ1-1; unclear D gene. The germline CDR1 and CDR2 sequences are SEHNR and FQNEAQ (reference sequence). V lost 4 bases and J 1 base, leaving 10 bases between the germline ends. The CDR3 spans 14 residues. The CDR3 loop reads CASSSPRKNTEAFF. In DNA, the CDR3 is TGTGCCAGCAGCTCACCCCGCAAGAACACTGAAGCTTTCTTT.

The chain joins TRBV5-1 to TRBJ1-2, with no clear D. The CDR3 is 16 amino acids. V gave up 2 bases and J gave up 1 base, with 15 bases separating them. CDR1 SGHRS and CDR2 YFSETQ come from the germline V gene. The CDR3 is CASSLSGTAYNYGYTF. CDR3 in DNA: TGCGCCAGCAGCTTATCAGGAACCGCTTATAACTATGGCTACACCTTC.

This chain links TRBV2 with TRBJ2-5, with TRBD2 identical over 10 bases. J gave up 4 bases and V 8 bases, and 10 bases lay outside the gene matches. The germline V gene encodes CDR1 SNHLY and CDR2 FYNNEI. CDR3 length: 15 amino acids. CDR3 loop: CASERASGGGETQYF. CDR3 DNA: TGTGCCAGCGAGCGTGCTAGCGGGGGAGGAGAGACCCAGTACTTC.

This clonotype has ten or more counts. The CDR3 spells CASRLRARRVQETQYF. In DNA form, the CDR3 reads TGTGCCAGCAGACTCCGGGCCAGACGCGTGCAAGAGACCCAGTACTTC. The gene calls are TRBV28 and TRBJ2-5; D unclear. Germline assignment: CDR1 MDHEN and CDR2 SYDVKM. This CDR3 comprises 16 residues. The V and J ends lost 6 bases and 2 bases respectively, with 19 bases between them.

The chain couples TRBV7-8 to TRBJ2-5; 7 nucleotides match TRBD2. With the DNA end fitting TRBJ2-7 better, the J assignment may be wrong. Per germline, CDR1 SGHVS and CDR2 FQNEAQ. The CDR3 consists of 16 residues. CDR3 protein: CASSSIWTSKFDEQYF. CDR3 in DNA: TGTGCCAGCAGCTCGATTTGGACTAGTAAGTTCGACGAGCAGTACTTC.

The V gene is TRBV14, the J gene TRBJ1-5; tentatively, D is TRBD1 (5 bases). CDR3 length: 16 amino acids. Trimming removed 0 bases at V and 5 bases at J, with 14 bases between. Germline loops: CDR1 SGHDN, CDR2 FVKESK. The CDR3 region is CASSQDDGQIDQPQHF. The CDR3 region has the DNA TGTGCCAGCAGCCAAGATGATGGACAAATCGATCAGCCCCAGCATTTT.

The V gene is TRBV5-1, the J gene TRBJ1-5, with a possible D match to TRBD1 (5 bases). In germline, CDR1 is SGHRS, CDR2 YFSETQ. The CDR3 contains 15 residues. V lost 1 base to trimming and J lost 7 bases, with 15 bases between them. This chain's CDR3 is CASSLLVREGQPQHF. The DNA for the CDR3 is TGCGCCAGCAGCTTGTTGGTCAGGGAGGGCCAGCCCCAGCATTTT.

The chain combines TRBV12-3 or TRBV12-4 with TRBJ2-1; the match to TRBD2 covers 10 bases. Trimming cost V 6 bases and J 4 bases; bases outside gene matches: 12. This CDR3 region has 17 residues. In DNA form, the CDR3 reads TGTGCCAGCAGCCGAATAAGCGGGAGGGCCTCTTACAATGAGCAGTTCTTC. The encoded protein is CASSRISGRASYNEQFF.

This clonotype was observed a few times. The chain uses TRBV7-9 and TRBJ1-2; 8 bases agree with TRBD1. Germline V gene data show CDR1 as SEHNR and CDR2 as FQNEAQ (reference sequence). V dropped 5 bases and J dropped 4; count of bases not matched to a gene: 6. This CDR3 has 14 residues. The CDR3 DNA follows: TGTGCCAGCAGCCTGACAGGGGTCAGCTATGGCTACACCTTC. Its protein product is CASSLTGVSYGYTF.